This entry concerns a single T cell receptor (beta chain). What it binds is not known. The sample originates from a study of graft-versus-host responses after intestinal transplantation. Produced via immunoSEQ multiplex PCR; TCRdb's table is partial and in-frame only. The data contain about 130,000 clones, approximately 92% of them singletons. CDR1 and CDR2 (germline): SGHAT, FQDESV (reference sequence). Between the trimmed V and J ends, which lost 2 bases and 5 bases, there was a span of 9 bases. This CDR3 comprises 13 residues. This clonotype was sampled from a human donor who received an intestinal transplant. The chain carries TRBV11-1 and TRBJ2-5; D gene uncertain. The starting material was unstimulated CD4+ T cells sorted from spleen or lymph node cells, obtained before intestinal transplant. The CDR3 DNA is TGTGCCAGCAGCTTACCCCGGGCGGAGACCCAGTACTTC. Its protein product is CASSLPRAETQYF.